Shown below are 30 T cell receptor beta chains from a single sample sequenced in a study of graft-versus-host responses after intestinal transplantation (dated by TCRdb to 2020 to 2022). Libraries were prepared through the immunoSEQ multiplex PCR assay. TCRdb stores this immuneACCESS table with in-frame sequences only. Part of the clones is absent; in the studies checked, under half of the shortfall reflects unresolved V genes, and no reason is known for the rest. The sample table contains 25,000 to 30,000 clones; only one count was recorded for 85% to 95% of them. 0.5% to 0.65% of the sample comes from the top ten. The sequenced sample was PBMCs, obtained 18 days after transplant. These receptors were obtained from a human patient who received an intestinal transplant, so some T cells may come from the graft donor.

As for this clone: Other nucleotide sequences from this sample produce the same CDR3. The J gene is TRBJ2-7, the V gene TRBV6-5; a weak D match, TRBD1 (6 bases). CDR3 length: 13 amino acids. Deletions cut 2 bases from V and 3 bases from J, with 8 bases between. CDR1 MNHEY and CDR2 SVGAGI come from the germline V gene. Written as DNA, the CDR3 is TGTGCCAGCAGTTACAGGGGGAGCTACGAGCAGTACTTC. This translates into CASSYRGSYEQYF.

The genes are TRBV6-1 and TRBJ2-7, with TRBD2 matching 8 bases. V was pared by 2 bases and J by 1 base, with 7 bases of the junction left unmatched. The CDR3 has 16 amino acids. Germline assignment: CDR1 MNHNS and CDR2 SASEGT. This chain's CDR3 is CASSEYGGGTSYEQYF. CDR3 coding DNA: TGTGCCAGCAGTGAATATGGCGGGGGGACTTCCTACGAGCAGTACTTC.

Regarding this clone: The junction and the germline gene differ at one end; a read error may be behind it. This sequence joins TRBV2 and TRBJ1-5; D unclear. The germline V gene encodes CDR1 SNHLY and CDR2 FYNNEI. The CDR3 runs to 11 residues. DNA for the CDR3: TGTGCCAGCAGTGATGGGCCGACTTCGTATTTT. This encodes CASSDGPTSYF.

The CDR3 is CASSSPGKETQYF. CDR3 sequence (DNA): TGTGCCAGCAGTAGTCCTGGGAAAGAGACCCAGTACTTC. This chain links TRBV6-1 with TRBJ2-5; D not resolved. Looked up from germline, CDR1 is MNHNS and CDR2 is SASEGT. This CDR3 has 13 residues. V was clipped by 5 bases and J by 3 bases, with 10 bases between them.

The chain has TRBV5-6 and TRBJ1-5; D is possibly TRBD1 (5 bases). There are 14 residues in the CDR3. V was shortened by 2 bases and J by 4 bases, with 10 bases between the two germline ends. The V gene's germline CDR1 is SGHDT and CDR2 YYEEEE. CDR3 sequence reads: CASSFRDHNQPQHF. The CDR3 nucleotides are TGTGCCAGCAGCTTTCGGGACCATAATCAGCCCCAGCATTTT.

The V call is TRBV7-6, the J call TRBJ2-1, with 11 bases lining up with TRBD2. The CDR3 runs 14 residues. CDR1 and CDR2 from the germline V gene are SGHVS and FNYEAQ. V lost 9 bases, J lost 7 bases, and 8 bases stayed unmatched. This chain's CDR3 is CASAPGLAENEQFF. The DNA for the CDR3 is TGTGCCAGTGCCCCGGGACTAGCGGAGAATGAGCAGTTCTTC. The entire variable domain, with the rest obtained from reference TRBV7-6 and TRBJ2-1, is as follows: GAGVSQSPRYKVTKRGQDVALRCDPISGHVSLYWYRQALGQGPEFLTYFNYEAQQDKSGLPNDRFSAERPEGSISTLTIQRTEQRDSAMYRCASAPGLAENEQFFGPGTRLTVL.

The chain employs TRBV19 and TRBJ2-3; maybe TRBD2 (6 bases). Trimming cost V 4 bases and J 4 bases, with 12 bases left between them. Looked up from germline, CDR1 is LNHDA and CDR2 is SQIVND (reference sequence). This CDR3 contains 14 residues. In DNA, the CDR3 is TGTGCCAGTAGTAGCGGGGCTAGCGCAGATACGCAGTATTTT. Translated: CASSSGASADTQYF.

The CDR3 is CASSVAGGATDTQYF. The CDR3 nucleotides are TGTGCCAGCAGTGTCGCGGGGGGGGCTACAGATACGCAGTATTTT. The gene calls are TRBV6-4 and TRBJ2-3; 9 positions agree with TRBD2. The CDR3 sequence is 15 residues long. Germline V gene lookup returns CDR1 MRHNA and CDR2 SNTAGT. With 4 bases clipped from V and 3 bases from J, the junction kept 5 bases outside the gene matches.

This rearrangement joins TRBV14 to TRBJ1-1, with D unresolved. With 2 bases removed from V and 0 bases from J, the gap between germline ends came to 10 bases. Germline CDR1 SGHDN, CDR2 FVKESK. This CDR3 comprises 15 residues. The CDR3, as DNA: TGTGCCAGCAGCCAATTCGCAGATTTGAACACTGAAGCTTTCTTT. This codes for CASSQFADLNTEAFF.

Only one count was recorded for this clone. This sequence joins TRBV19 and TRBJ2-1, with TRBD2 as a possible D gene (6 bases). The V gene's germline CDR1 is LNHDA and CDR2 SQIVND (reference sequence). V was trimmed by 8 bases and J by 10 bases, leaving 21 bases between them. The CDR3 loop spans 14 amino acids. The CDR3 DNA reads as TGTGCCAGTTCCGAATGGGTGGGGGGAGACGAGCAGTTCTTC. This encodes CASSEWVGGDEQFF.

The J gene is TRBJ1-4, the V gene TRBV7-2; 7 nucleotides align to TRBD1. The length of the CDR3 is 14 residues. Trimming took 3 bases from V and 2 from J; bases not matched to a gene: 0. CDR1 and CDR2 from the germline V gene are SGHTA and FQGNSA. CDR3 protein: CASSLDRTNEKLFF. For the CDR3, the DNA is TGTGCCAGCAGCTTGGACAGGACTAATGAAAAACTGTTTTTT.

V usage is TRBV2 and J usage is TRBJ2-1, with D possibly matching TRBD1 (5 bases). Germline assignment: CDR1 SNHLY and CDR2 FYNNEI. V was clipped by 9 bases and J by 0 bases, with 12 bases between them. This CDR3 spans 14 amino acids. The CDR3: CASEPTGSYNEQFF. The CDR3 DNA sequence: TGTGCCAGTGAACCCACAGGCTCCTACAATGAGCAGTTCTTC.

The V gene is TRBV9, the J gene TRBJ1-5; D is undetermined. The CDR3 loop spans 14 amino acids. Looked up from germline, CDR1 is SGDLS and CDR2 is YYNGEE. V was shortened by 4 bases and J by 4 bases, with 12 bases between the two germline ends. The CDR3 is CASSFRRTNQPQHF. In nucleotides, the CDR3 is TGTGCCAGCAGCTTCAGACGGACTAATCAGCCCCAGCATTTT.

The CDR3 reads CASSLLEGPTDTQYF. As DNA, the CDR3 is TGTGCCAGCAGCTTGCTGGAGGGCCCCACAGATACGCAGTATTTT. V is TRBV5-6 and J is TRBJ2-3; maybe TRBD2 (6 bases). CDR3 length: 15 residues. Germline CDR1 SGHDT, CDR2 YYEEEE. The V and J ends lost 1 base and 2 bases respectively, with 11 bases between them.

This clone was recorded only once. J is TRBJ2-1 and V is TRBV19, with a tentative D call TRBD2 (6 bases). Trimming took 3 bases from V and 0 from J, leaving 12 bases between them. This CDR3 region has 16 residues. Germline CDR1 and CDR2: LNHDA and SQIVND (reference sequence). The CDR3 region is CASSITGGFSYNEQFF. CDR3 sequence (DNA): TGTGCCAGTAGTATCACCGGGGGTTTCTCCTACAATGAGCAGTTCTTC. The complete variable domain, with remaining parts taken from reference TRBV19 and TRBJ2-1, reads DGGITQSPKYLFRKEGQNVTLSCEQNLNHDAMYWYRQDPGQGLRLIYYSQIVNDFQKGDIAEGYSVSREKKESFPLTVTSAQKNPTAFYLCASSITGGFSYNEQFFGPGTRLTVL.

This clone was counted a few times. In DNA form, the CDR3 reads TGTGCCAGTAGTAAGCTCTTAAGTACAGGGGCGGTAGGAGAGACCCAGTACTTC. It yields the protein CASSKLLSTGAVGETQYF. The chain joins TRBV19 to TRBJ2-5; 7 nucleotides match TRBD1. The CDR3 loop spans 18 amino acids. Per the germline V gene, CDR1 is LNHDA and CDR2 is SQIVND (reference sequence). V was pared by 4 bases and J by 4 bases, with 18 bases of the junction left unmatched.

The chain joins TRBV5-1 to TRBJ2-7; D unclear. V was pared by 3 bases and J by 5 bases, with 6 bases between. CDR1 and CDR2 (germline): SGHRS, YFSETQ. This CDR3 is built from 11 residues. Here the CDR3 DNA reads TGCGCCAGCAGCTCTACAGACGAGCAGTACTTC. This codes for CASSSTDEQYF.

V usage is TRBV2 and J usage is TRBJ2-5, with 13 bases that match TRBD2. Germline V lookup: CDR1 SNHLY, CDR2 FYNNEI. V lost 6 bases, J lost 3 bases, and 7 bases stayed unmatched. This CDR3 region has 16 residues. As DNA, the CDR3 is TGTGCCAGCAGCGTGGGACTAGCGGGGTTTGAAGAGACCCAGTACTTC. Residues: CASSVGLAGFEETQYF.

The V and J genes are TRBV2 and TRBJ2-3, with a weak D call TRBD1 (5 bases). The V end was cut by 6 bases, the J end by 0 bases, with 10 bases between. The CDR3 is 14 residues long. Germline V gives CDR1 SNHLY, CDR2 FYNNEI. Here the CDR3 DNA reads TGTGCCAGCAGCCCGACAGTTAGCACAGATACGCAGTATTTT. The encoded protein is CASSPTVSTDTQYF.

This rearrangement joins TRBV5-1 to TRBJ2-3; D remains unclear. The V gene lost 6 bases and the J gene lost 6 bases, with 8 bases spanning the gap. The CDR3 loop spans 11 amino acids. Germline-derived CDR1 and CDR2 are SGHRS and YFSETQ. The CDR3 DNA follows: TGCGCCAGCACCCGCCCGGATACGCAGTATTTT. This codes for CASTRPDTQYF.

This clone was recorded once. The V gene is TRBV21-1, the J gene TRBJ2-7; TRBD1, as called in the table, went unchecked against the DNA. TRBV21-1 is annotated as a pseudogene. The CDR3 has 15 residues. CDR3 in DNA: TGTGCCAGCAGCGCAAGGACAGGGGGCGACAACGAGCAGTACTTC. It encodes CASSARTGGDNEQYF.

The rearrangement joins TRBV15 to TRBJ2-5; 11 nucleotides line up with TRBD2. V dropped 3 bases and J dropped 2; count of bases not matched to a gene: 5. The CDR3 is 16 residues long. CDR1 LNHNV and CDR2 YYDKDF come from the germline V gene (reference sequence). The CDR3 sequence is CATSRFSGGVQETQYF. CDR3 sequence (DNA): TGTGCCACCAGCAGGTTTAGCGGGGGGGTACAAGAGACCCAGTACTTC. The entire variable domain, with the rest obtained from reference TRBV15 and TRBJ2-5, is as follows: DAMVIQNPRYQVTQFGKPVTLSCSQTLNHNVMYWYQQKSSQAPKLLFHYYDKDFNNEADTPDNFQSRRPNTSFCFLDIRSPGLGDTAMYLCATSRFSGGVQETQYFGPGTRLLVL.

This sequence joins TRBV7-9 and TRBJ2-5; 10 bases are a match to TRBD2. Trimming removed 1 base from V and 4 bases from J; junction bases left unmatched: 6. CDR1 and CDR2 from the germline V gene are SEHNR and FQNEAQ (reference sequence). The CDR3 consists of 16 residues. The CDR3 loop reads CASSLDERGGLETQYF. As DNA, the CDR3 is TGTGCCAGCAGCTTAGACGAGCGGGGGGGGCTAGAGACCCAGTACTTC.

The rearrangement joins TRBV19 to TRBJ2-7; tentatively, D is TRBD2 (5 bases). The CDR3 is 12 residues long. Germline V gene data show CDR1 as LNHDA and CDR2 as SQIVND (reference sequence). V lost 3 bases and J lost 4, with 7 bases in between. The CDR3 DNA reads as TGTGCCAGTAGTATTGGAGGATACGAGCAGTACTTC. Amino acids: CASSIGGYEQYF.

This chain links TRBV6-5 with TRBJ1-5; no reliable D call. With 4 bases removed from V and 5 bases from J, the gap between germline ends came to 12 bases. The V gene's germline CDR1 is MNHEY and CDR2 SVGAGI. The CDR3 has 14 residues. Here the CDR3 DNA reads TGTGCCAGCAGTTTCCTAGACGGCGATCAGCCCCAGCATTTT. It is translated as CASSFLDGDQPQHF.

This chain joins TRBV5-1 and TRBJ1-1; D is unresolved. CDR3 length: 12 amino acids. Trimming stripped 3 bases from V and 5 bases from J, with 8 bases between. The V gene's germline CDR1 is SGHRS and CDR2 YFSETQ. The CDR3 bases are TGCGCCAGCAGCTCCCAAGGTACTGAAGCTTTCTTT. Its translation: CASSSQGTEAFF.

The J gene is TRBJ2-2, the V gene TRBV2; 12 positions agree with TRBD2. Germline V gene lookup returns CDR1 SNHLY and CDR2 FYNNEI. The V segment lost 6 bases and the J segment 6 bases; nucleotides outside the gene matches: 2. The CDR3 spans 14 residues. The CDR3 region is CASRRLAGAGELFF. CDR3 DNA: TGTGCCAGCAGGCGACTAGCGGGGGCCGGGGAGCTGTTTTTT. Using reference TRBV2 and TRBJ2-2 for the parts outside the CDR3, the full variable domain is EPEVTQTPSHQVTQMGQEVILRCVPISNHLYFYWYRQILGQKVEFLVSFYNNEISEKSEIFDDQFSVERPDGSNFTLKIRSTKLEDSAMYFCASRRLAGAGELFFGEGSRLTVL.

The genes are TRBV6-1 and TRBJ2-7, with D perhaps TRBD2 (5 bases). The V end lost 7 bases, the J end lost 6 bases, and 13 bases lay between the germline ends. This CDR3 is built from 12 residues. Germline CDR1 MNHNS, CDR2 SASEGT. The CDR3 DNA reads TGTGCCAGCACTAGCAAACGAAGCGAGCAGTACTTC. It is translated as CASTSKRSEQYF.

This rearrangement joins TRBV7-3 to TRBJ1-4; D is uncertain. Trimming pared 7 bases from V and 8 bases from J, leaving 14 bases between. The CDR3 runs 13 residues. Germline-derived CDR1 and CDR2 are SGHTA and FQGTGA. This chain's CDR3 is CASKRAGIEKLFF. The CDR3 bases are TGTGCCAGCAAGAGGGCCGGGATCGAAAAACTGTTTTTT.

The chain uses TRBV27 and TRBJ1-1; a weak D match, TRBD1 (6 bases). From germline, CDR1 is MNHEY and CDR2 SMNVEV (reference sequence). The V end lost 2 bases, the J end lost 4 bases, and 8 bases lay between the germline ends. CDR3 length equals 13 residues. CDR3 DNA sequence: TGTGCCAGCAGTTTAAGGGGGAGCACTGAAGCTTTCTTT. This gives the protein CASSLRGSTEAFF.